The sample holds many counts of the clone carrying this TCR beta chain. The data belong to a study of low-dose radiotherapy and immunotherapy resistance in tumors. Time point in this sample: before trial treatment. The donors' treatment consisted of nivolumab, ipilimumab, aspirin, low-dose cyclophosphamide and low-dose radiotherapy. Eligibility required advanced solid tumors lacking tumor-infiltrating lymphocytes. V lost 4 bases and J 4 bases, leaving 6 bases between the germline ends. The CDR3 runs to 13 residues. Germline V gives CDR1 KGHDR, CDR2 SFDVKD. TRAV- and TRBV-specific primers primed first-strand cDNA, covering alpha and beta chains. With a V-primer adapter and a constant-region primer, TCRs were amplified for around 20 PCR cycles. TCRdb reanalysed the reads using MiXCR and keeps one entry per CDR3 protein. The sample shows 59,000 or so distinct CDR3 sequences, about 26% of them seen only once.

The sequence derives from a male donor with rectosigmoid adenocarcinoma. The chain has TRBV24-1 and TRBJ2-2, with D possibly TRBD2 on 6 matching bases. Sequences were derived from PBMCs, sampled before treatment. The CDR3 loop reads CATSEGGTGELFF. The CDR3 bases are TGTGCCACCAGTGAGGGGGGCACCGGGGAGCTGTTTTTT.